The clone carrying this TCR beta chain has just a few counts. Its antigen is not identified. A much more abundant neighbour one base away suggests this may be a read error. This sample was taken from a study of T cells in Graves' hyperthyroidism and ophthalmopathy. With a duration under 2 months, the hyperthyroidism was newly diagnosed in patients aged 18 to 65. TCR beta CDR3 region amplification was performed from RNA transcripts. During a first-round RT-PCR of the TCR CDR3, the HTBI primer set was used. TCRdb re-analysed the multiplex PCR reads in MiXCR, keeping a single row per CDR3 protein. The table shows approximately 430,000 distinct CDR3 sequences, with approximately 14% occurring only once. The CDR3 has 13 residues. Germline V gene lookup returns CDR1 DFQATT and CDR2 SNEGSKA (reference sequence). Findings and caveats of the study: Blood shared most expanded thyroid clonotypes above 0.001. Through a model of 13 V-J features, ophthalmopathy was separated from stable hyperthyroidism.

What was sequenced was blood. This TCR derives from a woman between 18 and 29 years old with Graves' hyperthyroidism. This rearrangement joins TRBV20-1 to TRBJ1-1; D is unresolved. CDR3 DNA: TGCAGTGCCCGACGACAATGGAACGCTGAAGCTTTCTTT. Protein sequence: CSARRQWNAEAFF.